The present T cell receptor (beta chain) was sequenced within a study of cytomegalovirus exposure and HLA in healthy donors. Overall study context: The roughly 130 validation repertoires used the same platform as the 550 to 850 first-cohort repertoires (as reported by a later analysis). Broader study findings: A few of the chains that were CMV-associated were confirmed in vitro to be specific for CMV antigens. Among TCR sequences, most were rare, though some public TCRs appeared in many donors.

The CDR3 has 13 amino acids. Germline V CDR1 and CDR2: SGHNT, YYREEE (reference sequence). Trimming pared 0 bases from V and 7 bases from J, leaving 8 bases between. In the case of this clone: Its antigen is unknown.

The protocol was immunoSEQ multiplex PCR, while the TCRdb copy is restricted to in-frame clones and leaves out a portion. The sample holds about 260,000 clones, 80% to 95% seen once. The V call is TRBV5-4, the J call TRBJ1-5; D not resolved. The sequence was collected from a woman in her 30s in good health and CMV-seronegative. Sample: PBMCs. The CDR3 bases are TGTGCCAGCAGCTTGGGCGGAGAACAGCCCCAGCATTTT. Its translation is CASSLGGEQPQHF.